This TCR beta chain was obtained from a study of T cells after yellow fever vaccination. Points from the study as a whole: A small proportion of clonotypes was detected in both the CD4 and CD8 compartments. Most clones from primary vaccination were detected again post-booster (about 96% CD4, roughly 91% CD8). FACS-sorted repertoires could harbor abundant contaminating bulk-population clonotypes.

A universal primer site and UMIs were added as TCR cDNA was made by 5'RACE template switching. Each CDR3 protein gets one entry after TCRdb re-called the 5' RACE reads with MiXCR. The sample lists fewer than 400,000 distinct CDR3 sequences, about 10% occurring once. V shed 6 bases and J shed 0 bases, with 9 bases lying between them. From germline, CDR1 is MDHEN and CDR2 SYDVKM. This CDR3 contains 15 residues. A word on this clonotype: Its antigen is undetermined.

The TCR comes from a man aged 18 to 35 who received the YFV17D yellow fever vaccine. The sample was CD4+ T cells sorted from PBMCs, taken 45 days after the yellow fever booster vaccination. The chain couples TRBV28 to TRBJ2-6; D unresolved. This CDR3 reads CASRRHRSGANVLTF. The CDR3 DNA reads TGTGCCAGCAGACGACACCGCTCTGGGGCCAACGTCCTGACTTTC.